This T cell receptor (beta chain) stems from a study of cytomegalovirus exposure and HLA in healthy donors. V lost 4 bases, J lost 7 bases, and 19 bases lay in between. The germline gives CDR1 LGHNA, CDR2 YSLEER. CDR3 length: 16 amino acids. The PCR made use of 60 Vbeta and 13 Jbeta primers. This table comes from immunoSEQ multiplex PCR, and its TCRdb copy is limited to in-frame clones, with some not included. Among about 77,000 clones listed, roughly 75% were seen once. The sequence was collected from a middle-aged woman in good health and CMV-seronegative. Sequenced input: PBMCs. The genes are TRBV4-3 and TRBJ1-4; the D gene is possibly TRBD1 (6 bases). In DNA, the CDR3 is TGCGCCAGCAGCCCCCAGCCGCGGACAGTGGGTGAAAAACTGTTTTTT. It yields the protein CASSPQPRTVGEKLFF.